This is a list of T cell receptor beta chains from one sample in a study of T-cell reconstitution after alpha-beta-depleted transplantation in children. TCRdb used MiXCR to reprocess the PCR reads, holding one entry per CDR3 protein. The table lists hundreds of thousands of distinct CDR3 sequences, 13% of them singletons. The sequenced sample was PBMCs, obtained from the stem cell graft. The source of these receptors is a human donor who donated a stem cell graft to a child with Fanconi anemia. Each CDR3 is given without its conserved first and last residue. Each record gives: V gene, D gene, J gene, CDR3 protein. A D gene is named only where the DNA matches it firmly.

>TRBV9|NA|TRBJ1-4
ASSVEWTTNEKLF
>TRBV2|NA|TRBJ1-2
ASSEGRATAYGYT
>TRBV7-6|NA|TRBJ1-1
ASSLGRENTEAF
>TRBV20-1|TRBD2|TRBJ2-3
SAPNRAGGSDTQY
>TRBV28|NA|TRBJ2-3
ASSLRRELTDTQY
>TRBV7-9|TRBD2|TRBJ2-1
ASSLTSGGLSYNEQF
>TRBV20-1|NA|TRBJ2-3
SASKAGTQY
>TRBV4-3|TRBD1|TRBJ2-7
ASSQDYTGENEQY
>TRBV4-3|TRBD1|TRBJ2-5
ASSQDLGGGETQY
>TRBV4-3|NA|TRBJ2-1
ASSQNSGAYNEQF
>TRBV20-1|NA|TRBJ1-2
SASPLGGSNYGYT
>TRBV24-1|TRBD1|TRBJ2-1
ATSDNGVAGQGLSNEQF
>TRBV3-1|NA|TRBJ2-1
ASSQSHLGGPPYNEQF
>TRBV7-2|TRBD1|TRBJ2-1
ASSAQGASSYNEQF
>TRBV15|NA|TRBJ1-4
ATSRAARDEKLF
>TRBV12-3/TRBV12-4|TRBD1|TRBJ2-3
ASSSPGQGTDTQY
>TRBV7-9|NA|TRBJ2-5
ASSFSETQY
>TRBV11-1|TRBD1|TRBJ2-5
ASSLALGQLLGDQETQY
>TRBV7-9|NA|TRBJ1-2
ASSLFAGRGYT
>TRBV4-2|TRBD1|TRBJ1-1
ASSQDLTGYDTEAF
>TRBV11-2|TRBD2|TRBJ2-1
ASSSRASGNEQF
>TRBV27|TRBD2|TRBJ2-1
ASGGSTSGVNEQF
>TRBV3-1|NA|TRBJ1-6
ASSQGHRPLH
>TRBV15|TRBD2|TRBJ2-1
ATSTLAGGRDEQF
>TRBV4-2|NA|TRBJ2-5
ASSQGASGLLYQETQY
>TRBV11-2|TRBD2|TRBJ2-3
ASSSGGGGTDTQY
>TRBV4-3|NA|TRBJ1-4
ASSQGGGTAHEKLF
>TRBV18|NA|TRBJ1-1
ASSLTPDAEAF
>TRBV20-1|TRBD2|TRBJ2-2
SARVAGGPGELF
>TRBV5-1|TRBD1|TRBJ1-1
ASSLGAGTGGLNTEAF
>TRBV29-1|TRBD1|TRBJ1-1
SVEYTGGTEAF
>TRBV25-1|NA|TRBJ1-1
ASQGWVEGTEAF
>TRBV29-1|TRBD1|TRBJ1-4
SGGQGGEKLF
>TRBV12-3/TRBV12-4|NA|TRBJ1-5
ASSLDSQPQH
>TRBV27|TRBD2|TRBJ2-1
ASSPFASGGAKNEQF
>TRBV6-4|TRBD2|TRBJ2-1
ASSDSAGAGNEQF
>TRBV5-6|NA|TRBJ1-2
ASSLNYYPHGYT
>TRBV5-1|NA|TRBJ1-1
ASSPNRALGAF
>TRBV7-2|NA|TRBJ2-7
ASSGEGLLSGQY
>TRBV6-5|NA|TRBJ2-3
ASSARGGDITDTQY
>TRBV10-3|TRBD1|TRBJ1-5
AISESAGGWQPQH
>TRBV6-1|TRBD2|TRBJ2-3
ASSPPGTTNTQY
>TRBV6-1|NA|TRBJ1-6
ASSLNLPPYSPLH
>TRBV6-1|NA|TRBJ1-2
ASRPGAAYGYT
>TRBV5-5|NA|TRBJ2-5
ASSLVIGLLEAQY